A selection of T cell receptor beta chains follows, all from one sample in a study of blood T cell repertoires in COVID-19. The method was immunoSEQ multiplex PCR; TCRdb's version includes in-frame clones alone and lacks a portion of them. This table holds about 120,000 clones, 65% to 85% found once. What was sequenced was peripheral blood. These receptors all stem from a man aged 70-80 years with acute or convalescent COVID-19. The CDR3 runs from the conserved cysteine through the conserved F or W. A D gene is named only where the DNA matches it firmly. For some rows the clone size is stated as once, few or many, or as a class when expanded; others skip it.

clone size: -; J gene: TRBJ1-5; D gene: -; V gene: TRBV7-2; CDR3 protein: CASSLDTGVTQPQHF; CDR3 DNA: TGTGCCAGCAGCTTAGACACAGGTGTAACTCAGCCCCAGCATTTT
clone size: -; J gene: TRBJ2-7; D gene: -; V gene: TRBV19; CDR3 protein: CASSRGAASYEQYF; CDR3 DNA: TGTGCCAGTAGCCGGGGGGCGGCTTCCTACGAGCAGTACTTC
clone size: -; J gene: TRBJ2-5; D gene: TRBD1; V gene: TRBV7-8; CDR3 protein: CASSLGQDRSETQYF; CDR3 DNA: TGTGCCAGCAGCTTGGGCCAGGACAGGAGCGAGACCCAGTACTTC
clone size: -; J gene: TRBJ2-7; D gene: TRBD1; V gene: TRBV11-1; CDR3 protein: CASSLAGTGGYEQYF; CDR3 DNA: TGTGCCAGCAGCTTGGCGGGGACAGGGGGCTACGAGCAGTACTTC
clone size: -; J gene: TRBJ2-2; D gene: TRBD2; V gene: TRBV5-1; CDR3 protein: CASSLAGDGGELFF; CDR3 DNA: TGCGCCAGCAGTCTAGCGGGGGACGGCGGGGAGCTGTTTTTT
clone size: -; J gene: TRBJ1-5; D gene: -; V gene: TRBV23-1; CDR3 protein: CASSPPGHQPQHF; CDR3 DNA: TGCGCCAGCAGTCCCCCAGGGCACCAGCCCCAGCATTTT
clone size: -; J gene: TRBJ2-1; D gene: -; V gene: TRBV14; CDR3 protein: CASSQVRTGEQFF; CDR3 DNA: TGTGCCAGCAGCCAGGTCCGAACAGGTGAGCAGTTCTTC
clone size: once; J gene: TRBJ2-7; D gene: -; V gene: TRBV6-5; CDR3 protein: CASSYRQSYEQYF; CDR3 DNA: TGTGCCAGCAGTTACCGACAAAGCTACGAGCAGTACTTC
clone size: -; J gene: TRBJ2-3; D gene: TRBD2; V gene: TRBV7-2; CDR3 protein: CASSSGTSGSFDTQYF; CDR3 DNA: TGTGCCAGCAGCTCAGGGACTAGCGGAAGTTTCGATACGCAGTATTTT
clone size: -; J gene: TRBJ1-1; D gene: -; V gene: TRBV18; CDR3 protein: CASSPSGPDTEAFF; CDR3 DNA: TGTGCCAGCTCACCGTCAGGCCCTGACACTGAAGCTTTCTTT
clone size: -; J gene: TRBJ1-2; D gene: -; V gene: TRBV4-1; CDR3 protein: CASSLQGDSNYGYTF; CDR3 DNA: TGCGCCAGCAGCTTACAGGGAGATAGCAACTATGGCTACACCTTC
clone size: -; J gene: TRBJ1-2; D gene: TRBD1; V gene: TRBV14; CDR3 protein: CASSQSLGTGKGYTF; CDR3 DNA: TGTGCCAGCAGCCAGAGCCTCGGGACAGGGAAAGGCTACACCTTC
clone size: -; J gene: TRBJ1-5; D gene: -; V gene: TRBV12-5; CDR3 protein: CASGLAQPQHF; CDR3 DNA: TGTGCTAGTGGTTTAGCTCAGCCCCAGCATTTT
clone size: -; J gene: TRBJ1-5; D gene: TRBD1; V gene: TRBV2; CDR3 protein: CASSEDRGGHQHF; CDR3 DNA: TGTGCCAGCAGTGAGGACAGGGGAGGGCACCAGCATTTT
clone size: -; J gene: TRBJ2-3; D gene: TRBD1; V gene: TRBV4-2; CDR3 protein: CASSQDSRQGGTDTQYF; CDR3 DNA: TGTGCCAGCAGCCAAGATAGCCGACAGGGAGGCACAGATACGCAGTATTTT
clone size: -; J gene: TRBJ2-7; D gene: -; V gene: TRBV6-5; CDR3 protein: CASSYSRQAYEQYF; CDR3 DNA: TGTGCCAGCAGTTACTCGAGACAGGCCTACGAGCAGTACTTC
clone size: once; J gene: TRBJ1-5; D gene: TRBD1; V gene: TRBV6-1; CDR3 protein: CASSEGTGGNQPQHF; CDR3 DNA: TGTGCCAGCAGTGAAGGGACAGGGGGCAATCAGCCCCAGCATTTT
clone size: -; J gene: TRBJ1-5; D gene: TRBD1; V gene: TRBV2; CDR3 protein: CASRVTGDQPQHF; CDR3 DNA: TGTGCCAGCAGGGTGACAGGGGATCAGCCCCAGCATTTT
clone size: -; J gene: TRBJ1-2; D gene: -; V gene: TRBV7-9; CDR3 protein: CASSPDTYGYTF; CDR3 DNA: TGTGCCAGCAGCCCAGATACCTATGGCTACACCTTC
clone size: -; J gene: TRBJ1-2; D gene: -; V gene: TRBV12-5; CDR3 protein: CASGPTPYGYTF; CDR3 DNA: TGTGCTAGTGGTCCGACACCCTATGGCTACACCTTC
clone size: -; J gene: TRBJ1-2; D gene: -; V gene: TRBV30; CDR3 protein: CAWSWTNGAGYTF; CDR3 DNA: TGTGCCTGGAGCTGGACAAATGGGGCTGGCTACACCTTC
clone size: once; J gene: TRBJ1-2; D gene: -; V gene: TRBV29-1; CDR3 protein: CSPGRVSGCTF; CDR3 DNA: TGCAGCCCTGGCCGGGTATCTGGCTGCACCTTC
clone size: -; J gene: TRBJ1-5; D gene: -; V gene: TRBV7-2; CDR3 protein: CASSLSTGDSVQPQHF; CDR3 DNA: TGTGCCAGCAGCTTATCCACCGGGGATTCGGTTCAGCCCCAGCATTTT
clone size: -; J gene: TRBJ1-2; D gene: TRBD1; V gene: TRBV6-5; CDR3 protein: CASSPGTAFYGYTF; CDR3 DNA: TGTGCCAGCAGCCCCGGGACAGCCTTCTATGGCTACACCTTC
clone size: -; J gene: TRBJ1-1; D gene: -; V gene: TRBV18; CDR3 protein: CASSPQPPGNTEAFF; CDR3 DNA: TGTGCCAGCTCACCACAACCTCCCGGGAACACTGAAGCTTTCTTT
clone size: -; J gene: TRBJ1-3; D gene: -; V gene: TRBV18; CDR3 protein: CASSPPQVGNTIYF; CDR3 DNA: TGTGCCAGTTCACCACCGCAGGTTGGAAACACCATATATTTT
clone size: -; J gene: TRBJ2-7; D gene: -; V gene: TRBV7-2; CDR3 protein: CASSLAVGGYEQYF; CDR3 DNA: TGTGCCAGCAGCTTAGCGGTCGGGGGCTACGAGCAGTACTTC
clone size: -; J gene: TRBJ2-1; D gene: TRBD1; V gene: TRBV6-2/TRBV6-3; CDR3 protein: CASSPGTGRLNEQFF; CDR3 DNA: TGTGCCAGCAGTCCCGGGACAGGACGACTCAATGAGCAGTTCTTC
clone size: -; J gene: TRBJ1-5; D gene: -; V gene: TRBV6-5; CDR3 protein: CASTGREAQPQHF; CDR3 DNA: TGTGCCAGCACGGGCAGGGAGGCACAGCCCCAGCATTTT
clone size: -; J gene: TRBJ1-4; D gene: -; V gene: TRBV3-1/TRBV3-2; CDR3 protein: CASSLGQFKANEKLFF; CDR3 DNA: TGTGCCAGCAGCCTAGGACAGTTCAAGGCTAATGAAAAACTGTTTTTT
clone size: -; J gene: TRBJ2-3; D gene: -; V gene: TRBV24-1; CDR3 protein: CATSDENGASTDTQYF; CDR3 DNA: TGTGCCACCAGTGACGAGAACGGAGCTAGCACAGATACGCAGTATTTT
clone size: -; J gene: TRBJ2-4; D gene: TRBD2; V gene: TRBV28; CDR3 protein: CASGVGGIRDIQYF; CDR3 DNA: TGTGCCAGCGGAGTGGGAGGGATCCGGGACATTCAGTACTTC
clone size: once; J gene: TRBJ1-2; D gene: -; V gene: TRBV6-2/TRBV6-3; CDR3 protein: CASSYQGIYGYTF; CDR3 DNA: TGTGCCAGCAGTTACCAGGGGATTTATGGCTACACCTTC
clone size: few; J gene: TRBJ2-5; D gene: -; V gene: TRBV30; CDR3 protein: CAWSVRLAETQYF; CDR3 DNA: TGTGCCTGGAGTGTAAGGTTAGCAGAGACCCAGTACTTC
clone size: -; J gene: TRBJ2-3; D gene: TRBD2; V gene: TRBV7-6; CDR3 protein: CASSLPGLALPNTDTQYF; CDR3 DNA: TGTGCCAGCAGTTTACCGGGACTAGCCCTACCTAACACAGATACGCAGTATTTT
clone size: -; J gene: TRBJ1-2; D gene: -; V gene: TRBV5-1; CDR3 protein: CASSPGPGGYTF; CDR3 DNA: TGCGCCAGCAGCCCAGGCCCTGGCGGCTACACCTTC
clone size: -; J gene: TRBJ1-3; D gene: -; V gene: TRBV19; CDR3 protein: CASRRTVGNTIYF; CDR3 DNA: TGTGCCTCCCGGCGGACAGTTGGAAACACCATATATTTT
clone size: -; J gene: TRBJ2-2; D gene: TRBD1; V gene: TRBV5-1; CDR3 protein: CASSPQGAYTGELFF; CDR3 DNA: TGCGCCAGCAGCCCACAGGGGGCTTACACCGGGGAGCTGTTTTTT
clone size: -; J gene: TRBJ1-3; D gene: TRBD1; V gene: TRBV28; CDR3 protein: CASSGQADSGNTIYF; CDR3 DNA: TGTGCCAGCAGTGGACAGGCTGACTCTGGAAACACCATATATTTT